The 2 T cell receptor beta chains in this list originate from one sample, sequenced in a study of T cells in Graves' hyperthyroidism and ophthalmopathy. Amplification targeted TCR beta CDR3 regions from RNA transcripts. HTBI primers drove first-round RT-PCR of the TCR CDR3. TCRdb reprocessed the multiplex PCR reads with MiXCR, giving one entry per CDR3 protein. The sample lists almost 250,000 distinct CDR3 sequences; around 25% were seen once. The sample was blood. The origin of the receptors is a woman in her forties with Graves' ophthalmopathy.

This clonotype occurred a few times. The gene calls are TRBV7-9 and TRBJ2-5; 7 positions agree with TRBD2. Looked up from germline, CDR1 is SEHNR and CDR2 is FQNEAQ (reference sequence). V lost 7 bases and J lost 8; bases outside the gene matches: 19. CDR3 length: 16 amino acids. CDR3 protein: CASIPPSWGLNTTQYF. Here the CDR3 DNA reads TGTGCCAGCATCCCCCCCTCGTGGGGACTAAATACAACCCAGTACTTC.

This clonotype has ten or more counts. The J gene is TRBJ2-3, the V gene TRBV27; 7 nucleotides match TRBD2. Germline trimming cut 4 bases from V and 1 base from J; bases unmatched to any gene: 5. CDR3 length: 15 residues. Germline loops: CDR1 MNHEY, CDR2 SMNVEV (reference sequence). The CDR3 region has the DNA TGTGCCAGCAGTTCGGGGGGAGGCGGCACAGATACGCAGTATTTT. Protein product: CASSSGGGGTDTQYF.